Listed below are T cell receptor beta chains from one sample, sequenced in a study of T cells after yellow fever vaccination. TCRdb independently ran MiXCR on the 5' RACE reads; one entry per CDR3 protein. The profile covers around 310,000 distinct CDR3 sequences, with about 4% appearing a single time and 20% to 25% taken by the ten largest. This material consisted of PBMCs, taken 5 days after the yellow fever booster vaccination. These receptors were collected from a man younger than 35 who received the YFV17D yellow fever vaccine. Both conserved end residues are part of each CDR3. Each record gives: clone size, D gene, V gene, J gene, CDR3 DNA, CDR3 protein. A D gene is named only where the DNA matches it firmly. Size values are once, few and many counts, or a class for expanded clones, and some rows have none.

clone size: .
D gene: .
V gene: TRBV7-9
J gene: TRBJ1-6
CDR3 DNA: TGTGCCAGCAGCCTTAATAGGCTTTCGGAGCCCCTCCACTTT
CDR3 protein: CASSLNRLSEPLHF

clone size: .
D gene: TRBD2
V gene: TRBV4-1
J gene: TRBJ2-1
CDR3 DNA: TGCGCCAGCAGCCAAGATACGGTAGCGGGGGGCCGAAGCTCCTACAATGAGCAGTTCTTC
CDR3 protein: CASSQDTVAGGRSSYNEQFF

clone size: few
D gene: .
V gene: TRBV12-3/TRBV12-4
J gene: TRBJ1-2
CDR3 DNA: TGTGCCAGCAGTTTGCGGGGGATTAACTATGGCTACACCTTC
CDR3 protein: CASSLRGINYGYTF

clone size: .
D gene: .
V gene: TRBV10-3
J gene: TRBJ2-1
CDR3 DNA: TGTGCCATCGGCGCCCAGTACTCCTACAATGAGCAGTTCTTC
CDR3 protein: CAIGAQYSYNEQFF

clone size: many
D gene: .
V gene: TRBV5-1
J gene: TRBJ2-5
CDR3 DNA: TGCGCCAGCAGAGAGACCGCCCCCAAGGAGACCCAGTACTTC
CDR3 protein: CASRETAPKETQYF

clone size: .
D gene: TRBD1
V gene: TRBV30
J gene: TRBJ2-3
CDR3 DNA: TGTGCCTGGACCGTCAGGGGGCAAGATACGCAGTATTTT
CDR3 protein: CAWTVRGQDTQYF

clone size: .
D gene: .
V gene: TRBV11-2
J gene: TRBJ2-1
CDR3 DNA: TGTGCCAGCAGCCCCCGCGTTCGGCCTGAGCAGTTCTTC
CDR3 protein: CASSPRVRPEQFF

clone size: .
D gene: .
V gene: TRBV7-2
J gene: TRBJ1-2
CDR3 DNA: TGTGCCAGCAGCTTTGCCGGGGACAACTATGGCTACACCTTC
CDR3 protein: CASSFAGDNYGYTF

clone size: few
D gene: TRBD2
V gene: TRBV6-6
J gene: TRBJ2-2
CDR3 DNA: TGTGCCACCGCGAGCGGGGGGAATTACACCGGGGAGCTGTTTTTT
CDR3 protein: CATASGGNYTGELFF

clone size: many
D gene: TRBD2
V gene: TRBV9
J gene: TRBJ2-3
CDR3 DNA: TGTGCCAGCAGCCTTTCGGGACTAGCGGCACAGTATTTT
CDR3 protein: CASSLSGLAAQYF

clone size: .
D gene: .
V gene: TRBV12-3/TRBV12-4
J gene: TRBJ2-3
CDR3 DNA: TGTGCCAGCAGTTTTCGGCCCGGGCCCACAGATACGCAGTATTTT
CDR3 protein: CASSFRPGPTDTQYF

clone size: many
D gene: .
V gene: TRBV2
J gene: TRBJ2-7
CDR3 DNA: TGTGCCAGCAGTGAATATGGCGCTAGGGTCGAGCAGTACTTC
CDR3 protein: CASSEYGARVEQYF

clone size: many
D gene: .
V gene: TRBV5-1
J gene: TRBJ2-1
CDR3 DNA: TGCGCCAGCACCCCGGGCGGCGGCCACCCCTACAATGAGCAGTTCTTC
CDR3 protein: CASTPGGGHPYNEQFF

clone size: .
D gene: TRBD2
V gene: TRBV4-3
J gene: TRBJ2-1
CDR3 DNA: TGCGCCAGCAGCCAAGAGGGGGGGTGGAATGAGCAGTTCTTC
CDR3 protein: CASSQEGGWNEQFF

clone size: many
D gene: .
V gene: TRBV12-3/TRBV12-4
J gene: TRBJ1-1
CDR3 DNA: TGTGCCAGCAGTTTAGCGTATATGTTTAGGGGCCGGGAAGCTTTCTTT
CDR3 protein: CASSLAYMFRGREAFF

clone size: few
D gene: .
V gene: TRBV11-2
J gene: TRBJ1-5
CDR3 DNA: TGTGCCAGCAGCTCTGGGGGACTTCAGCCCCAGCATTTT
CDR3 protein: CASSSGGLQPQHF

clone size: .
D gene: .
V gene: TRBV7-2
J gene: TRBJ2-5
CDR3 DNA: TGTGCCAGCAGTCGGGCGGGGTTAGAGACCCAGTACTTC
CDR3 protein: CASSRAGLETQYF

clone size: .
D gene: .
V gene: TRBV6-2/TRBV6-3
J gene: TRBJ1-6
CDR3 DNA: TGTGCCACCGGCGGGGGAACCCTGGGTTCACCCCTCCACTTT
CDR3 protein: CATGGGTLGSPLHF

clone size: many
D gene: .
V gene: TRBV12-3/TRBV12-4
J gene: TRBJ1-1
CDR3 DNA: TGTGCCAGCAGTAGCAGGACAGCACTGAACACTGAAGCTTTCTTT
CDR3 protein: CASSSRTALNTEAFF

clone size: few
D gene: .
V gene: TRBV20-1
J gene: TRBJ1-3
CDR3 DNA: TGCAGTGCTAGAGGAAGGACCCGCTCTGGAAACACCATATATTTT
CDR3 protein: CSARGRTRSGNTIYF

clone size: many
D gene: TRBD2
V gene: TRBV7-3
J gene: TRBJ2-3
CDR3 DNA: TGTGCCAGCAGCCCACGTTTGGCGGGGGGAACAGATACGCAGTATTTT
CDR3 protein: CASSPRLAGGTDTQYF

clone size: many
D gene: .
V gene: TRBV5-1
J gene: TRBJ2-7
CDR3 DNA: TGCGCCAGCAGCTTGCTCGGGACGCTATCCTACGAGCAGTACTTC
CDR3 protein: CASSLLGTLSYEQYF

clone size: .
D gene: .
V gene: TRBV18
J gene: TRBJ1-4
CDR3 DNA: TGTGCCAGCTCACCACTGGGCTCTAATGAAAAACTGTTTTTT
CDR3 protein: CASSPLGSNEKLFF

clone size: few
D gene: .
V gene: TRBV11-2
J gene: TRBJ1-1
CDR3 DNA: TGTGCCAGCAGCTTACGCCGGACCCTGAACACTGAAGCTTTCTTT
CDR3 protein: CASSLRRTLNTEAFF

clone size: .
D gene: .
V gene: TRBV11-2
J gene: TRBJ1-1
CDR3 DNA: TGTGCCAGCAGCTTAACAGGGAATAGCTTGAACACTGAAGCTTTCTTT
CDR3 protein: CASSLTGNSLNTEAFF

clone size: few
D gene: .
V gene: TRBV20-1
J gene: TRBJ2-7
CDR3 DNA: TGCAGTGCGCCGACTGACTCCTACGAGCAGTACTTC
CDR3 protein: CSAPTDSYEQYF

clone size: many
D gene: TRBD2
V gene: TRBV5-1
J gene: TRBJ2-7
CDR3 DNA: TGCGCCAGCAGCTTGGATGGGACTAGCGGGGACTACGAGCAGTACTTC
CDR3 protein: CASSLDGTSGDYEQYF

clone size: many
D gene: .
V gene: TRBV6-5
J gene: TRBJ2-1
CDR3 DNA: TGTGCCAGCAGTGCTCCAGGGATACGTGAGCAGTTCTTC
CDR3 protein: CASSAPGIREQFF

clone size: few
D gene: TRBD1
V gene: TRBV20-1
J gene: TRBJ1-2
CDR3 DNA: TGCAGTGCTGGGGGGGCAGGGGGCGCCGACTATGGCTACACCTTC
CDR3 protein: CSAGGAGGADYGYTF

clone size: many
D gene: .
V gene: TRBV20-1
J gene: TRBJ2-2
CDR3 DNA: TGCAGTGCTAGTTCCGGAACAGGGTCGTCCGGGGAGCTGTTTTTT
CDR3 protein: CSASSGTGSSGELFF

clone size: few
D gene: TRBD1
V gene: TRBV19
J gene: TRBJ1-1
CDR3 DNA: TGTGCCACCGCTCAGGGGGCAAGCGAAGCTTTCTTT
CDR3 protein: CATAQGASEAFF

clone size: many
D gene: TRBD2
V gene: TRBV7-2
J gene: TRBJ2-3
CDR3 DNA: TGTGCCAGCAGCTTATACAGCGGGGGCCAAAGCACAGATACGCAGTATTTT
CDR3 protein: CASSLYSGGQSTDTQYF

clone size: few
D gene: TRBD1
V gene: TRBV7-2
J gene: TRBJ1-5
CDR3 DNA: TGTGCCAGCAGCTCACTGGGACAGGGGGTTAATCAGCCCCAGCATTTT
CDR3 protein: CASSSLGQGVNQPQHF

clone size: many
D gene: .
V gene: TRBV12-3/TRBV12-4
J gene: TRBJ2-7
CDR3 DNA: TGTGCCAGCACCTTGGACCCCCGGTACCACGAGCAGTACTTC
CDR3 protein: CASTLDPRYHEQYF

clone size: few
D gene: TRBD1
V gene: TRBV7-9
J gene: TRBJ1-2
CDR3 DNA: TGTGCCAGCAGCTTGCCAGGGGGCGCCCATGGCTACACCTTC
CDR3 protein: CASSLPGGAHGYTF

clone size: many
D gene: TRBD1
V gene: TRBV2
J gene: TRBJ2-1
CDR3 DNA: TGTGCCAGCAGAAGGCTCCGGGACAGGGGTACGGTGGAGCAGTTCTTC
CDR3 protein: CASRRLRDRGTVEQFF

clone size: .
D gene: .
V gene: TRBV4-3
J gene: TRBJ2-7
CDR3 DNA: TGCGCCAGCAGCCAAGGCTTCGCCAGGTCTTACGAGCAGTACTTC
CDR3 protein: CASSQGFARSYEQYF

clone size: many
D gene: .
V gene: TRBV5-4
J gene: TRBJ2-7
CDR3 DNA: TGTGCCAGCAGCTTGGGGGTCTCCGCGGGGGAGCAGTACTTC
CDR3 protein: CASSLGVSAGEQYF

clone size: .
D gene: TRBD2
V gene: TRBV7-3
J gene: TRBJ2-3
CDR3 DNA: TGTGCCAGCAGCCCGAACACGGGACTAGCCGGCGATACGCAGTATTTT
CDR3 protein: CASSPNTGLAGDTQYF

clone size: .
D gene: .
V gene: TRBV5-6
J gene: TRBJ2-5
CDR3 DNA: TGTGCCAGCAGCTTTAATGGGGACCAAGAGACCCAGTACTTC
CDR3 protein: CASSFNGDQETQYF

clone size: .
D gene: TRBD1
V gene: TRBV15
J gene: TRBJ2-7
CDR3 DNA: TGTGCCACCAGCAGACGACAGGGGGCTATCGGCGAGCAGTACTTC
CDR3 protein: CATSRRQGAIGEQYF

clone size: many
D gene: .
V gene: TRBV5-1
J gene: TRBJ2-3
CDR3 DNA: TGCGCCAGCAGGGAATCTGCTCCAGATACGCAGTATTTT
CDR3 protein: CASRESAPDTQYF

clone size: .
D gene: .
V gene: TRBV5-1
J gene: TRBJ1-1
CDR3 DNA: TGCGCCAGCAGCTCCGCAGTGAACACTGAAGCTTTCTTT
CDR3 protein: CASSSAVNTEAFF

clone size: many
D gene: .
V gene: TRBV7-2
J gene: TRBJ2-5
CDR3 DNA: TGTGCCAGCAGCGGTGGCCCGGGTTTGGAGACCCAGTACTTC
CDR3 protein: CASSGGPGLETQYF

clone size: many
D gene: .
V gene: TRBV20-1
J gene: TRBJ1-1
CDR3 DNA: TGCAGTGCTAGAAATGGTTGGAGGACTGAAGCTTTCTTT
CDR3 protein: CSARNGWRTEAFF

clone size: many
D gene: TRBD1
V gene: TRBV10-3
J gene: TRBJ1-5
CDR3 DNA: TGTGCCATCAGATCAGACAGGGGGCATCAGCCCCAGCATTTT
CDR3 protein: CAIRSDRGHQPQHF

clone size: .
D gene: .
V gene: TRBV12-3/TRBV12-4
J gene: TRBJ2-5
CDR3 DNA: TGTGCCAGCAGTTTCCGACAGTCTAGGGTCGAGACCCAGTACTTC
CDR3 protein: CASSFRQSRVETQYF

clone size: few
D gene: .
V gene: TRBV20-1
J gene: TRBJ2-3
CDR3 DNA: TGCAGTGCTAGAGAAGGGGTGGCAGATACGCAGTATTTT
CDR3 protein: CSAREGVADTQYF

clone size: .
D gene: .
V gene: TRBV6-5
J gene: TRBJ2-7
CDR3 DNA: TGTGCCAGCAGTTACATGGCAGCCTCCTACGAGCAGTACTTC
CDR3 protein: CASSYMAASYEQYF

clone size: many
D gene: .
V gene: TRBV5-1
J gene: TRBJ2-3
CDR3 DNA: TGCGCCAGCAGATCCCAGGGGTTGGCAGATACGCAGTATTTT
CDR3 protein: CASRSQGLADTQYF